What follows are 20 T cell receptor beta chains derived from one specimen sequenced in a study of graft-versus-host responses after intestinal transplantation. Sequenced by immunoSEQ multiplex PCR; TCRdb stores in-frame clones only, minus some. The repertoire holds roughly 80,000 clones, 87% seen once, with more than 7% in the top ten. No antigen is known for these receptors. The sample was unstimulated CD8+ T cells sorted from spleen or lymph node cells, taken before transplant. These receptors were collected from a human donor who was the organ donor for an intestinal transplant.

The V call is TRBV5-6, the J call TRBJ2-1; D is unclear. Germline-derived CDR1 and CDR2 are SGHDT and YYEEEE. Trimming shortened V by 0 bases and J by 4 bases, and 5 bases separated the two germline ends. This CDR3 has 13 residues. CDR3 nucleotide sequence: TGTGCCAGCAGCTTGGCCCGATACAATGAGCAGTTCTTC. This encodes CASSLARYNEQFF.

The chain joins TRBV29-1 to TRBJ2-7; D uncertain. The CDR3 covers 13 residues. The germline CDR1 and CDR2 sequences are SQVTM and ANQGSEA. Trimming took off 0 bases at V and 0 bases at J, with 6 bases between the two ends. The CDR3 region is CSVEDRSSYEQYF. CDR3 in DNA: TGCAGCGTTGAAGACAGATCCTCCTACGAGCAGTACTTC.

This sequence joins TRBV27 and TRBJ2-1, with 11 bases that match TRBD2. J lost 0 bases, V lost 5 bases, and 6 bases had no gene match. The length of the CDR3 is 17 residues. The germline V gene has CDR1 MNHEY and CDR2 SMNVEV (reference sequence). The CDR3 spells CASSPRLAGSSYNEQFF. CDR3 sequence (DNA): TGTGCCAGCAGTCCCAGACTAGCGGGGAGCTCCTACAATGAGCAGTTCTTC.

The chain recombines TRBV6-5 with TRBJ2-1; D is undetermined. This CDR3 has 15 residues. V was trimmed by 7 bases and J by 5 bases, leaving 18 bases between them. Germline V gives CDR1 MNHEY, CDR2 SVGAGI. CDR3 sequence: CASKRPGYINNEQFF. The DNA of the CDR3 is TGTGCCAGCAAACGCCCAGGTTATATTAACAATGAGCAGTTCTTC.

This clone appeared a single time. The chain carries TRBV30 and TRBJ1-2; TRBD1 agrees at 7 bases. Per germline, CDR1 GTSNPN and CDR2 SVGIG (reference sequence). This CDR3 is 13 amino acids long. V lost 3 bases and J lost 8; bases outside the gene matches: 9. CDR3 DNA: TGTGCCTGGAGCATGGAGGGGGCGGAGGGCTACACCTTC. Its protein is CAWSMEGAEGYTF.

Turning to this clone: Other nucleotide sequences from this sample produce the same CDR3. The J gene is TRBJ1-2, the V gene TRBV7-9, with D perhaps matching TRBD1 (6 bases). From germline, CDR1 is SEHNR and CDR2 FQNEAQ (reference sequence). CDR3 length: 16 residues. V was pared by 5 bases and J by 5 bases, with 21 bases between. The chain's CDR3 is CASSPPRDTRRYGYTF. The CDR3 DNA reads as TGTGCCAGCAGCCCCCCCCGGGACACCCGAAGGTATGGCTACACCTTC.

The chain is built from TRBV10-2 and TRBJ1-1; D is unclear. CDR3 size: 14 residues. Trimming left V 0 bases short and J 1 base short, with 6 bases between. CDR1 is WSHSY, CDR2 SAAADI, per germline. The CDR3 sequence is CASSESRGNTEAFF. CDR3 nucleotides: TGCGCCAGCAGTGAGTCGCGGGGGAACACTGAAGCTTTCTTT.

This clone was recorded a few times. The chain employs TRBV7-9 and TRBJ1-2; perhaps TRBD1 as D (5 bases). Trimming took off 5 bases at V and 8 bases at J, with 15 bases between the two ends. Germline CDR1 is SEHNR and CDR2 is FQNEAQ (reference sequence). This CDR3 contains 13 residues. The CDR3 sequence: CASSPRGEAGYTF. CDR3 DNA: TGTGCCAGCAGCCCGAGGGGAGAAGCGGGCTACACCTTC.

This clone has more than one count but fewer than ten. V and J are TRBV7-9 and TRBJ1-2, with D possibly being TRBD1 (5 bases). The CDR3 extends over 17 amino acids. Trimming took off 1 base at V and 2 bases at J, with 17 bases between the two ends. Germline CDR1 and CDR2: SEHNR and FQNEAQ (reference sequence). Here the CDR3 DNA reads TGTGCCAGCAGCTTAGGCCCCGGTGGACAAGCCAACTATGGCTACACCTTC. Its protein is CASSLGPGGQANYGYTF.

CDR3 DNA sequence: TGCGCCAGCAGTGAAATGGTGGGTTACGAGCAGTACTTC. This sequence encodes CASSEMVGYEQYF. The gene calls are TRBV10-1 and TRBJ2-7, with D unclear. The CDR3 has 13 amino acids. The V gene's germline CDR1 is WNHNN and CDR2 SYGVQD (reference sequence). V gave up 3 bases and J gave up 4 bases, with 10 bases separating them.

This chain connects TRBV9 to TRBJ2-7; D call uncertain. The V end lost 0 bases, the J end lost 3 bases, and 10 bases lay between the germline ends. Germline V gene sequence: CDR1 SGDLS, CDR2 YYNGEE. The CDR3 consists of 14 residues. The DNA of the CDR3 is TGTGCCAGCAGCGTAGCAACGGGTAACTACGAGCAGTACTTC. Protein product: CASSVATGNYEQYF.

V and J are TRBV15 and TRBJ1-4; D not certain. The CDR3 sequence is 16 residues long. V gave up 3 bases and J gave up 2 bases, with 13 bases separating them. Germline V gives CDR1 LNHNV, CDR2 YYDKDF (reference sequence). CDR3 loop: CATSSGGRGTNEKLFF. The CDR3 bases are TGTGCCACCAGCAGTGGAGGTCGGGGTACTAATGAAAAACTGTTTTTT. The variable domain in full, completed from reference TRBV15 and TRBJ1-4, reads DAMVIQNPRYQVTQFGKPVTLSCSQTLNHNVMYWYQQKSSQAPKLLFHYYDKDFNNEADTPDNFQSRRPNTSFCFLDIRSPGLGDTAMYLCATSSGGRGTNEKLFFGSGTQLSVL.

This clone has just a few counts. The chain combines TRBV6-5 with TRBJ2-2, with D unresolved. The V and J ends lost 5 bases and 5 bases respectively, with 9 bases between them. Per germline, CDR1 MNHEY and CDR2 SVGAGI. This CDR3 contains 13 residues. CDR3 nucleotide sequence: TGTGCCAGCAGTGAGTCGTCTACCGGGGAGCTGTTTTTT. Translating gives CASSESSTGELFF.

This chain joins TRBV25-1 and TRBJ1-1; D is uncertain. Germline loops: CDR1 MGHDK, CDR2 SYGVNS. Deletions cut 3 bases from V and 10 bases from J, with 24 bases between. This CDR3 region has 16 residues. CDR3 DNA sequence: TGTGCCAGCAGTGACCGAAAAGTGGCCCCGAGACATCCAGCTTTCTTT. It translates to CASSDRKVAPRHPAFF.

The chain combines TRBV5-4 with TRBJ2-7; D is possibly TRBD1 (5 bases). V lost 1 base and J lost 4, with 12 bases in between. Looked up from germline, CDR1 is SGHNT and CDR2 is YYREEE (reference sequence). The CDR3 is 14 amino acids. CDR3 sequence: CASSLSTGAYEQYF. In nucleotides, the CDR3 is TGTGCCAGCAGCTTGAGTACAGGCGCTTACGAGCAGTACTTC. Using reference TRBV5-4 and TRBJ2-7 for the parts outside the CDR3, the full variable domain is ETGVTQSPTHLIKTRGQQVTLRCSSQSGHNTVSWYQQALGQGPQFIFQYYREEENGRGNFPPRFSGLQFPNYSSELNVNALELDDSALYLCASSLSTGAYEQYFGPGTRLTVT.

A word on this clone: This CDR3 is also generated by other DNA sequences in the sample. The chain is built from TRBV4-1 and TRBJ1-3; no definite D call. Trimming removed 0 bases from V and 3 bases from J, with 9 bases in between. Per the germline V gene, CDR1 is MGHRA and CDR2 is YSYEKL. CDR3 length: 15 amino acids. DNA for the CDR3: TGCGCCAGCAGCCAAGATCGGGCGAGTGGAAACACCATATATTTT. This translates into CASSQDRASGNTIYF.

This rearrangement joins TRBV7-6 to TRBJ2-2, with 9 bases identical to TRBD2. Losses at the gene ends were 2 bases for V and 3 bases for J; bases not matched to a gene: 10. This CDR3 comprises 18 residues. Germline assignment: CDR1 SGHVS and CDR2 FNYEAQ. CDR3 protein: CASSLIETSGLYTGELFF. CDR3 in DNA: TGTGCCAGCAGCTTAATCGAGACTAGCGGCTTATACACCGGGGAGCTGTTTTTT.

This chain joins TRBV7-9 and TRBJ1-2; D is undetermined. This CDR3 spans 14 amino acids. V was trimmed by 7 bases and J by 6 bases, leaving 18 bases between them. Germline lookup yields CDR1 SEHNR and CDR2 FQNEAQ (reference sequence). The CDR3 reads CASTLSRGIDGYTF. The DNA of the CDR3 is TGTGCCAGCACCCTTAGCCGAGGGATAGATGGCTACACCTTC.

The chain carries TRBV4-1 and TRBJ1-2, with D perhaps TRBD1 (6 bases). Per germline, CDR1 MGHRA and CDR2 YSYEKL. The CDR3 covers 14 residues. The V gene lost 4 bases and the J gene lost 4 bases, with 13 bases spanning the gap. The CDR3 sequence is CASSPPGGVYGYTF. The CDR3 coding sequence is TGCGCCAGCAGCCCCCCTGGGGGCGTCTATGGCTACACCTTC.

The rearrangement joins TRBV28 to TRBJ1-1; D not certain. CDR1 and CDR2 from the germline V gene are MDHEN and SYDVKM. The germline V and J ends were trimmed by 2 bases and 2 bases, with 12 bases remaining between them. The CDR3 sequence is 15 residues long. CDR3 sequence: CASSLVGPINTEAFF. The DNA of the CDR3 is TGTGCCAGCAGTTTAGTCGGGCCAATAAACACTGAAGCTTTCTTT.